A selection of T cell receptor beta chains follows, all from one sample in a study of Graves' ophthalmopathy and Graves' hyperthyroidism. From the multiplex PCR reads, TCRdb called clonotypes with MiXCR, one entry per CDR3 protein. The table has around 600,000 distinct CDR3 sequences, about two fifths seen once; the top ten hold more than 2.5%. Sequenced sample: peripheral blood. The origin of the receptors is an adult man with Graves' ophthalmopathy. Both conserved end residues are part of each CDR3. A D gene is named only where the DNA matches it firmly. Clone sizes are given selectively: once, few, many, or a class where the clone is expanded.

d_gene: -
v_gene: TRBV7-2
abundance: many
j_gene: TRBJ2-5
CDR3nt: TGTGCCAGCAGCTCCTGGACCCAAGAGACCCAGTACTTC
CDR3aa: CASSSWTQETQYF

d_gene: TRBD1
v_gene: TRBV12-3/TRBV12-4
abundance: -
j_gene: TRBJ1-2
CDR3nt: TGTGCCAGCAGTCTCATACTAGGACAGGGCCAGAACTATGGCTACACCTTC
CDR3aa: CASSLILGQGQNYGYTF

d_gene: TRBD1
v_gene: TRBV19
abundance: -
j_gene: TRBJ1-1
CDR3nt: TGTGCCAGTAGTATAGGGATCACGGGGACAGATAAAAAAGCTTTCTTT
CDR3aa: CASSIGITGTDKKAFF

d_gene: TRBD1
v_gene: TRBV7-2
abundance: many
j_gene: TRBJ1-5
CDR3nt: TGTGCCAGCAGCCAGGGACAGGGGGATAGCCAGCCCCAGCATTTT
CDR3aa: CASSQGQGDSQPQHF

d_gene: -
v_gene: TRBV6-1
abundance: many
j_gene: TRBJ1-4
CDR3nt: TGTGCCAGCAGTGAAGAGGATGGGGCTAATGAAAAACTGTTTTTT
CDR3aa: CASSEEDGANEKLFF

d_gene: -
v_gene: TRBV10-3
abundance: -
j_gene: TRBJ1-5
CDR3nt: TGTGCCATCAGTGGCATTCGTTTCAGTTCATTTAACCAGCATTTT
CDR3aa: CAISGIRFSSFNQHF

d_gene: -
v_gene: TRBV4-3
abundance: few
j_gene: TRBJ1-5
CDR3nt: TGCGCCAGCAGCCGGGGTATAGGCAATCAGCCCCAGCATTTT
CDR3aa: CASSRGIGNQPQHF

d_gene: -
v_gene: TRBV20-1
abundance: many
j_gene: TRBJ1-2
CDR3nt: TGCAGTGCTCCCTCCCAGGAGGGCAGGAACTATGGCTACACCTTC
CDR3aa: CSAPSQEGRNYGYTF

d_gene: TRBD1
v_gene: TRBV15
abundance: -
j_gene: TRBJ2-2
CDR3nt: TGTGCCACCAGCAGACCTCAGGGACAGGGGGGTCACACCGGGGAGCTGTTTTTT
CDR3aa: CATSRPQGQGGHTGELFF

d_gene: -
v_gene: TRBV7-3
abundance: few
j_gene: TRBJ2-5
CDR3nt: TGTGCCAGCAGTCCTACCTATGCTAGCCAAGAGACCCAGTACTTC
CDR3aa: CASSPTYASQETQYF

d_gene: TRBD1
v_gene: TRBV4-1
abundance: -
j_gene: TRBJ2-7
CDR3nt: TGCGCCAGCAGCCGCGGCGGGGGACAGGGGAGCTCCTACGAGCAGTACTTC
CDR3aa: CASSRGGGQGSSYEQYF

d_gene: -
v_gene: TRBV29-1
abundance: -
j_gene: TRBJ2-7
CDR3nt: TGCAGCGTTCGGCAGGGAGAAAGTGGCTACGAGCAGTACTTC
CDR3aa: CSVRQGESGYEQYF

d_gene: -
v_gene: TRBV9
abundance: -
j_gene: TRBJ2-3
CDR3nt: TGTGCCAGCAGCCGAACCTCGGAAAATACGCAGTATTTT
CDR3aa: CASSRTSENTQYF

d_gene: TRBD2
v_gene: TRBV15
abundance: once
j_gene: TRBJ2-5
CDR3nt: TGTGCCACCAGCAAGGGACTAGCGGGTGAGACCCAGTACTTC
CDR3aa: CATSKGLAGETQYF

d_gene: -
v_gene: TRBV24-1
abundance: many
j_gene: TRBJ2-7
CDR3nt: TGTGCCACCAGTGTACAGGGAGACTCCTACGAGCAGTACTTC
CDR3aa: CATSVQGDSYEQYF

d_gene: -
v_gene: TRBV7-6
abundance: -
j_gene: TRBJ2-4
CDR3nt: TGTGCCAGCTCCCTAGGCAGGGCGGGCATTCAGTACTTC
CDR3aa: CASSLGRAGIQYF

d_gene: -
v_gene: TRBV19
abundance: -
j_gene: TRBJ2-1
CDR3nt: TGTGCCAGTAGTTATAAGGGGCGAGAGCAGTTCTTC
CDR3aa: CASSYKGREQFF

d_gene: TRBD1
v_gene: TRBV9
abundance: few
j_gene: TRBJ2-2
CDR3nt: TGTGCCAGCAGCCAAACAGGGGGAAAGCCCGGGGAGCTGTTTTTT
CDR3aa: CASSQTGGKPGELFF

d_gene: -
v_gene: TRBV29-1
abundance: many
j_gene: TRBJ1-6
CDR3nt: TGCAGCGCCAGTAATTCACCCCTCCACTTT
CDR3aa: CSASNSPLHF

d_gene: TRBD1
v_gene: TRBV19
abundance: many
j_gene: TRBJ1-5
CDR3nt: TGTGCCAGTAGAGACAGGGACAATCAGCCCCAGCATTTT
CDR3aa: CASRDRDNQPQHF

d_gene: -
v_gene: TRBV2
abundance: -
j_gene: TRBJ1-4
CDR3nt: TGTGCCAGCAGCTTGGGGGGATCAGGGGAAAAACTGTTTTTT
CDR3aa: CASSLGGSGEKLFF

d_gene: -
v_gene: TRBV7-2
abundance: many
j_gene: TRBJ2-2
CDR3nt: TGTGCCAGCAGCTTAGTGGCGATGCAGACCGGGGAGCTGTTTTTT
CDR3aa: CASSLVAMQTGELFF

d_gene: -
v_gene: TRBV9
abundance: many
j_gene: TRBJ2-2
CDR3nt: TGTGCCAGCAGCGTAGTATTGAACACCGGGGAGCTGTTTTTT
CDR3aa: CASSVVLNTGELFF

d_gene: -
v_gene: TRBV7-2
abundance: few
j_gene: TRBJ2-2
CDR3nt: TGTGCCAGCAACCCTCCGAGCGGGGAGCTGTTTTTT
CDR3aa: CASNPPSGELFF

d_gene: TRBD2
v_gene: TRBV10-3
abundance: -
j_gene: TRBJ2-3
CDR3nt: TGTGCCATCAGGACTAGCGGAAGGGACACAGATACGCAGTATTTT
CDR3aa: CAIRTSGRDTDTQYF

d_gene: TRBD1
v_gene: TRBV11-2
abundance: few
j_gene: TRBJ2-1
CDR3nt: TGTGCCAGCAGCTCCGGACAGGGGTCCTACAATGAGCAGTTCTTC
CDR3aa: CASSSGQGSYNEQFF

d_gene: TRBD1
v_gene: TRBV9
abundance: -
j_gene: TRBJ1-1
CDR3nt: TGTGCCAGCAGCTCCGAACCGACAGGGACGTTCACTGAAGCTTTCTTT
CDR3aa: CASSSEPTGTFTEAFF

d_gene: -
v_gene: TRBV7-8
abundance: -
j_gene: TRBJ2-1
CDR3nt: TGTGCCAGCAGCCCAGAGGCGGAGGCGTTGTGGCAGTTCTTC
CDR3aa: CASSPEAEALWQFF

d_gene: -
v_gene: TRBV4-2
abundance: -
j_gene: TRBJ1-5
CDR3nt: TGTGCCACCTCGGACGGAGGGAAACAGCCCCAGCATTTT
CDR3aa: CATSDGGKQPQHF

d_gene: -
v_gene: TRBV7-9
abundance: -
j_gene: TRBJ2-6
CDR3nt: TGTGCCAGCAGCTTAGGTGCGACAGGGGCCAACGTCCTGACTTTC
CDR3aa: CASSLGATGANVLTF

d_gene: -
v_gene: TRBV5-1
abundance: few
j_gene: TRBJ2-7
CDR3nt: TGCGCCAGCAGCCCCATGGGTGTGGGGGCGACTCGGGAGCAGTACTTC
CDR3aa: CASSPMGVGATREQYF

d_gene: -
v_gene: TRBV6-6
abundance: many
j_gene: TRBJ2-7
CDR3nt: TGTGCCAGCAGTTACTCGCAAAGCTACGAGCAGTACTTC
CDR3aa: CASSYSQSYEQYF

d_gene: -
v_gene: TRBV25-1
abundance: -
j_gene: TRBJ1-1
CDR3nt: TGTGCCAGCAGTTACTCGCAGGGGATAGGAACTGAAGCTTTCTTT
CDR3aa: CASSYSQGIGTEAFF

d_gene: -
v_gene: TRBV20-1
abundance: many
j_gene: TRBJ1-5
CDR3nt: TGCAGTGCACTGGTAGGGACTCCTTATAGCAATCAGCCCCAGCATTTT
CDR3aa: CSALVGTPYSNQPQHF

d_gene: -
v_gene: TRBV10-3
abundance: once
j_gene: TRBJ1-1
CDR3nt: TGTGCCATCAAACAGGGAGGCACTGAAGCTTTCTTT
CDR3aa: CAIKQGGTEAFF